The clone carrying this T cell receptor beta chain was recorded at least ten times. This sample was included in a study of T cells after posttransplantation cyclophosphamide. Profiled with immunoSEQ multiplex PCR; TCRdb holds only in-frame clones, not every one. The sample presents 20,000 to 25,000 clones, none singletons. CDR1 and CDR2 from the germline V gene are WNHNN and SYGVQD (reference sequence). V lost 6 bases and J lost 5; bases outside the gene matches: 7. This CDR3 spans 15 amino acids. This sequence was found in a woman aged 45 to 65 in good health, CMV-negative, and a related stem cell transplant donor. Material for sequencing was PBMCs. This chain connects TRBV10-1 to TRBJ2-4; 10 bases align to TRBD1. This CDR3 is CASSPGTGVQNIQYF. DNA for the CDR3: TGCGCCAGCAGCCCCGGGACAGGGGTCCAAAACATTCAGTACTTC.